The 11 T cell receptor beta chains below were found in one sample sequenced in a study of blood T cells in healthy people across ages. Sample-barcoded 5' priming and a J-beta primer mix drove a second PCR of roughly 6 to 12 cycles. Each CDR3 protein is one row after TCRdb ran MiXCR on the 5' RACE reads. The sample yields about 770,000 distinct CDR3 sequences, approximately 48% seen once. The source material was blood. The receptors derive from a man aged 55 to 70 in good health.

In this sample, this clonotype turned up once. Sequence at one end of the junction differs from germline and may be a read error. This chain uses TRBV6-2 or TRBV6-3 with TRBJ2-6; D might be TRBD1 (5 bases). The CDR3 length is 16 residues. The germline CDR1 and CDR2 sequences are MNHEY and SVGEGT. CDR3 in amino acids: CASSHLTRSGANVPTF. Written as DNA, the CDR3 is TGTGCCAGCAGCCACCTCACGCGTTCTGGGGCCAACGTCCCGACTTTC.

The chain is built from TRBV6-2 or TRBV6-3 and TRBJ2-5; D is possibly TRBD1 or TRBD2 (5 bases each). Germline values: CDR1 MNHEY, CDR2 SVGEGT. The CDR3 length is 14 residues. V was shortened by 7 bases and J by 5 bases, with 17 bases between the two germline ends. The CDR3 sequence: CASNPGPGGETQYF. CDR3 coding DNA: TGTGCCAGCAACCCGGGACCCGGTGGGGAGACCCAGTACTTC.

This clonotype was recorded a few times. The CDR3 reads CASSPQTGSSNYGYTF. CDR3 coding DNA: TGCGCCAGCAGCCCCCAGACAGGATCTTCTAACTATGGCTACACCTTC. This chain connects TRBV5-1 to TRBJ1-2; perhaps TRBD1 as D (6 bases). Germline CDR1 SGHRS, CDR2 YFSETQ. Trimming left V 4 bases short and J 0 bases short, with 16 bases between. The CDR3 is 16 residues long.

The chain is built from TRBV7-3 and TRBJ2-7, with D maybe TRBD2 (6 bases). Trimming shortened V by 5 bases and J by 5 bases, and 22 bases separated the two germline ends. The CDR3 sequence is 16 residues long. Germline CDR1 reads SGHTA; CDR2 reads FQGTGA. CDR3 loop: CASSRGWDSRVDEQYF. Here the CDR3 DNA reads TGTGCCAGCAGCCGGGGATGGGACTCCCGGGTTGACGAGCAGTACTTC. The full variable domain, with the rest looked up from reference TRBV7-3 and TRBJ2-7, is GAGVSQTPSNKVTEKGKYVELRCDPISGHTALYWYRQSLGQGPEFLIYFQGTGAADDSGLPNDRFFAVRPEGSVSTLKIQRTERGDSAVYLCASSRGWDSRVDEQYFGPGTRLTVT.

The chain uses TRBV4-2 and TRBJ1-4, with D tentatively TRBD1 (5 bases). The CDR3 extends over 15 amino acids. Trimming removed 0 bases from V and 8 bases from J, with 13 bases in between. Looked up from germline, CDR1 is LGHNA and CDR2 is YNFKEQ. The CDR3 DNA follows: TGTGCCAGCAGCCAAGATGCGGGGACCTTCGAAAAACTGTTTTTT. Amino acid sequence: CASSQDAGTFEKLFF.

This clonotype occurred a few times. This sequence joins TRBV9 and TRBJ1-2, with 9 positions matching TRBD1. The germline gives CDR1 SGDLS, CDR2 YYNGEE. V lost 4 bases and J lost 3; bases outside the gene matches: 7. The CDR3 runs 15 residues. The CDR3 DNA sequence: TGTGCCAGCAGCCCTGGGACAGGGAGCTACTATGGCTACACCTTC. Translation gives CASSPGTGSYYGYTF.

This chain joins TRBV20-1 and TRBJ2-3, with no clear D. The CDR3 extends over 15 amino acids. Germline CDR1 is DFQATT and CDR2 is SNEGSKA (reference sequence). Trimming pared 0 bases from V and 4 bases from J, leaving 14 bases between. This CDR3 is CSARDWARGADTQYF. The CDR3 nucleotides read TGCAGTGCTAGAGATTGGGCAAGAGGAGCAGATACGCAGTATTTT.

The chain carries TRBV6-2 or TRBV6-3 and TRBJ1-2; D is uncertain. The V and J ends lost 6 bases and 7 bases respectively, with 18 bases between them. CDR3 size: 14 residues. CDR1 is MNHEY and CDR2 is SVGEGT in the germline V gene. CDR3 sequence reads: CASSRAPTNPGYTF. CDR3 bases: TGTGCCAGCAGCCGGGCCCCGACAAACCCTGGCTACACCTTC.

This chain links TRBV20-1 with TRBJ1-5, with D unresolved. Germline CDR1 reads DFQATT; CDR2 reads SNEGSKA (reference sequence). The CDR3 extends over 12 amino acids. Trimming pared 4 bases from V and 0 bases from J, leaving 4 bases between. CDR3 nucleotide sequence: TGCAGTGCTATGGCTAGCAATCAGCCCCAGCATTTT. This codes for CSAMASNQPQHF.

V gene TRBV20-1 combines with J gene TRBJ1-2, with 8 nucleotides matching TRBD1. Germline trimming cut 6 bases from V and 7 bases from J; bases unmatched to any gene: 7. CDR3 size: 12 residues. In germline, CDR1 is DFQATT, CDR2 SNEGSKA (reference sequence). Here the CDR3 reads CSAGDRLPGYTF. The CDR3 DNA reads TGCAGTGCCGGGGACAGGTTACCTGGCTACACCTTC.

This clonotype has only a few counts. The DNA of the CDR3 is TGTGCCAGCAGCTACGACAGGGGGCTTGGTTGGACCCAGTACTTC. Its translation: CASSYDRGLGWTQYF. The chain employs TRBV14 and TRBJ2-7; 10 nucleotides line up with TRBD1. The J call may be in error: the DNA end matches TRBJ2-5 better. There are 15 residues in the CDR3. CDR1 and CDR2 from the germline V gene are SGHDN and FVKESK.